These 24 T cell receptor beta chains were all obtained from the same sample, sequenced in a study of PD-L1 blockade in urothelial cancer. Specified time point: pretreatment peripheral blood. TCRdb keeps only in-frame clones here, not all; method: immunoSEQ multiplex PCR. This repertoire shows some 87,000 clones, more than 75% found once; its top ten account for about 2%. Source: PBMCs, taken around atezolizumab (anti-PD-L1) treatment. The source of these receptors is a man aged 60 to 75 with urothelial cancer.

This sequence joins TRBV18 and TRBJ1-2; D is ambiguous. V lost 3 bases, J lost 0 bases, and 8 bases lay in between. This CDR3 spans 14 amino acids. Germline CDR1 is KGHSH and CDR2 is LQKENI. CDR3 DNA: TGTGCCAGCTCACCCCCGGGAACTAACTATGGCTACACCTTC. This gives the protein CASSPPGTNYGYTF.

This clone came up a few times. V gene TRBV15 combines with J gene TRBJ1-3; 7 bases agree with TRBD1. The germline gives CDR1 LNHNV, CDR2 YYDKDF (reference sequence). The CDR3 loop spans 15 amino acids. Unmatched junction bases numbered 7, after V lost 4 bases and J lost 4 bases. CDR3 in DNA: TGTGCCACCAGCATATCCACAGGGGTAGGAAACACCATATATTTT. Protein: CATSISTGVGNTIYF.

This sequence joins TRBV10-1 and TRBJ1-5; D is possibly TRBD1 (5 bases). This CDR3 spans 13 amino acids. Per germline, CDR1 WNHNN and CDR2 SYGVQD (reference sequence). Trimming shortened V by 5 bases and J by 3 bases, and 8 bases separated the two germline ends. The CDR3, as DNA: TGCGCCAGCAGTCAAGGGGTCAATCAGCCCCAGCATTTT. It specifies CASSQGVNQPQHF.

The chain recombines TRBV28 with TRBJ1-1, with unresolved D. CDR3 length: 12 residues. Trimming took 5 bases from V and 1 from J, leaving 5 bases between them. CDR1 is MDHEN, CDR2 SYDVKM, per germline. As DNA, the CDR3 is TGTGCCAGCAGTCCCGGGAACACTGAAGCTTTCTTT. It translates to CASSPGNTEAFF.

This clone was detected a few times. J is TRBJ2-1 and V is TRBV5-1; D is possibly TRBD2 (5 bases). The V gene lost 0 bases and the J gene lost 4 bases, with 5 bases spanning the gap. Germline-derived CDR1 and CDR2 are SGHRS and YFSETQ. The CDR3 contains 13 residues. DNA of the CDR3: TGCGCCAGCAGCTTGGGGGAGTACAATGAGCAGTTCTTC. This translates into CASSLGEYNEQFF.

The chain uses TRBV5-8 and TRBJ2-5; the D gene is possibly TRBD2 (6 bases). CDR1 is SGHTS, CDR2 YDEGEE, per germline. CDR3 size: 17 residues. The germline V and J ends were trimmed by 0 bases and 4 bases, with 19 bases remaining between them. This CDR3 is CASSLGGGYGGRETQYF. In nucleotides, the CDR3 is TGTGCCAGCAGCTTGGGTGGAGGCTACGGGGGAAGAGAGACCCAGTACTTC. The full variable domain, in which reference TRBV5-8 and TRBJ2-5 provide the parts outside the CDR3, is EAGVTQSPTHLIKTRGQQATLRCSPISGHTSVYWYQQALGLGLQFLLWYDEGEERNRGNFPPRFSGRQFPNYSSELNVNALELEDSALYLCASSLGGGYGGRETQYFGPGTRLLVL.

The chain links TRBV7-2 to TRBJ1-2; D possibly corresponds to TRBD1 (6 bases). The CDR3 has 13 amino acids. Germline V gene lookup returns CDR1 SGHTA and CDR2 FQGNSA. V was cut by 5 bases and J by 4 bases, with 11 bases left in between. CDR3: CASSQDSFYGYTF. The CDR3 region has the DNA TGTGCCAGCAGCCAGGACAGCTTCTATGGCTACACCTTC.

The chain combines TRBV29-1 with TRBJ1-1, with 9 bases fitting TRBD1. The CDR3 length is 15 residues. V lost 0 bases to trimming and J lost 5 bases; unmatched junction nucleotides: 7. CDR1 is SQVTM and CDR2 is ANQGSEA in the germline V gene. The CDR3 reads CSVEENRGLGTEAFF. As DNA, the CDR3 is TGCAGCGTTGAAGAAAACAGGGGGCTGGGAACTGAAGCTTTCTTT.

On this clone: Mismatch with germline at one junction end may stem from a read error. V and J are TRBV5-1 and TRBJ1-2, with D possibly TRBD1 on 6 matching bases. The CDR3 sequence is 12 residues long. CDR1 and CDR2 (germline): SGHRS, YFSETQ. Written as DNA, the CDR3 is TGCGCCAGCAGCTTGGGTACGGACAGCCTCTTCTTC. Encoded protein: CASSLGTDSLFF.

V and J are TRBV11-3 and TRBJ2-2, with TRBD2 identical over 8 bases. Germline CDR1 is SGHNT and CDR2 is YENEEA. V lost 3 bases and J lost 7; bases outside the gene matches: 7. CDR3 size: 15 residues. The CDR3 DNA follows: TGTGCCAGCAGCTTTGATAGCGGGAATCACGGGGAGCTGTTTTTT. Encoded protein: CASSFDSGNHGELFF.

The rearrangement joins TRBV5-8 to TRBJ2-7, with D perhaps TRBD2 (6 bases). The CDR3 length is 12 residues. V shed 1 base and J shed 4 bases, with 6 bases lying between them. The V gene's germline CDR1 is SGHTS and CDR2 YDEGEE. The CDR3 DNA follows: TGTGCCAGCAGCTTGCGGGGGTACGAGCAGTACTTC. This gives the protein CASSLRGYEQYF.

This clone has only one observation. The chain has TRBV7-2 and TRBJ2-7; a possible D gene is TRBD1 (6 bases). V lost 7 bases and J lost 2, with 18 bases in between. From germline, CDR1 is SGHTA and CDR2 FQGNSA. CDR3 length: 15 residues. The CDR3 is CASTYRAPSTYEQYF. The CDR3, as DNA: TGTGCCAGCACCTACAGGGCCCCATCGACCTACGAGCAGTACTTC.

This clone turned up a few times. This chain uses TRBV6-1 with TRBJ2-1; a weak D match, TRBD2 (5 bases). This CDR3 comprises 11 residues. Germline-derived CDR1 and CDR2 are MNHNS and SASEGT. V gave up 8 bases and J gave up 8 bases, with 10 bases separating them. The CDR3, as DNA: TGTGCCAGCGGGTACGGGGATGAGCAGTTCTTC. It translates to CASGYGDEQFF.

The J gene is TRBJ2-4, the V gene TRBV4-3; D is perhaps TRBD2 (6 bases). Germline CDR1 LGHNA, CDR2 YSLEER. V gave up 4 bases and J gave up 0 bases, with 13 bases separating them. The CDR3 is 16 residues long. The CDR3 protein is CASSLEVGGAKNIQYF. The CDR3 nucleotides are TGCGCCAGCAGCCTAGAGGTGGGGGGAGCCAAAAACATTCAGTACTTC.

The table lists this clone with a few counts. The chain has TRBV10-2 and TRBJ2-7; D may be TRBD1 (6 bases). The V and J ends lost 2 bases and 1 base respectively, with 18 bases between them. The germline CDR1 and CDR2 sequences are WSHSY and SAAADI. This CDR3 is 17 amino acids long. CDR3 sequence (DNA): TGCGCCAGCAGTGAGGGGGTGACAGGTGCTAGGTCCTACGAGCAGTACTTC. Translating gives CASSEGVTGARSYEQYF.

The genes are TRBV6-6 and TRBJ1-5; D remains ambiguous. The length of the CDR3 is 16 residues. The V and J ends lost 5 bases and 0 bases respectively, with 14 bases between them. Germline CDR1 and CDR2: MNHNY and SVGAGI (reference sequence). CDR3 region: CASSQRVRDSNQPQHF. Here the CDR3 DNA reads TGTGCCAGCAGTCAGAGGGTGCGCGATAGCAATCAGCCCCAGCATTTT.

V gene TRBV7-3 combines with J gene TRBJ2-3; TRBD2 agrees at 15 bases. In germline, CDR1 is SGHTA, CDR2 FQGTGA. J lost 2 bases, V lost 2 bases, and 5 bases had no gene match. CDR3 length: 18 amino acids. The CDR3 region is CASSLRGLAGGFTDTQYF. The DNA for the CDR3 is TGTGCCAGCAGCTTACGTGGACTAGCGGGAGGGTTCACAGATACGCAGTATTTT.

V is TRBV28 and J is TRBJ1-4; D perhaps matches TRBD1 (5 bases). Germline CDR1 reads MDHEN; CDR2 reads SYDVKM. The CDR3 has 15 amino acids. The germline V and J ends were trimmed by 6 bases and 8 bases, with 19 bases remaining between them. CDR3: CASRSPWQGREKLFF. CDR3 DNA: TGTGCCAGCAGATCCCCCTGGCAGGGCAGGGAAAAACTGTTTTTT.

In this sample, this clone turned up once. This chain connects TRBV6-1 to TRBJ1-3; D ambiguous. Germline V gene lookup returns CDR1 MNHNS and CDR2 SASEGT. CDR3 size: 15 residues. V was shortened by 4 bases and J by 0 bases, with 10 bases between the two germline ends. The CDR3 nucleotides read TGTGCCAGCAGTGCCACGGAGAGCTCTGGAAACACCATATATTTT. Translating gives CASSATESSGNTIYF.

The chain couples TRBV7-3 to TRBJ2-3; 7 nucleotides match TRBD2. From germline, CDR1 is SGHTA and CDR2 FQGTGA. With V trimmed by 5 bases and J by 3 bases, 5 bases remained unmatched. CDR3 length: 14 amino acids. This CDR3 reads CASSRLGGTDTQYF. In nucleotides, the CDR3 is TGTGCCAGCAGCCGATTGGGGGGGACAGATACGCAGTATTTT.

The chain has TRBV19 and TRBJ2-3; possibly TRBD2 for D (6 bases). This CDR3 spans 16 amino acids. Germline CDR1 LNHDA, CDR2 SQIVND (reference sequence). Between the trimmed V and J ends, which lost 2 bases and 3 bases, there was a span of 15 bases. CDR3 DNA sequence: TGTGCCAGTAGTATATTTGCGGGACGGAGTACAGATACGCAGTATTTT. Translation: CASSIFAGRSTDTQYF.

The chain is built from TRBV7-9 and TRBJ1-3; D unclear. The germline V and J ends were trimmed by 3 bases and 0 bases, with 6 bases remaining between them. Germline assignment: CDR1 SEHNR and CDR2 FQNEAQ (reference sequence). The CDR3 sequence is 14 residues long. As DNA, the CDR3 is TGTGCCAGCAGCTTTTTGAGCTCTGGAAACACCATATATTTT. This encodes CASSFLSSGNTIYF.

V usage is TRBV10-2 and J usage is TRBJ1-5, with a possible D match to TRBD1 (5 bases). The CDR3 is 13 residues long. The germline V gene encodes CDR1 WSHSY and CDR2 SAAADI. Trimming took 2 bases from V and 6 from J, leaving 8 bases between them. In DNA, the CDR3 is TGCGCCAGCAGTGAGGGGGGAGGTCAGCCCCAGCATTTT. Translating gives CASSEGGGQPQHF.

The rearrangement links TRBV9 to TRBJ1-1; possibly TRBD1 for D (6 bases). There are 15 residues in the CDR3. Germline-derived CDR1 and CDR2 are SGDLS and YYNGEE. The ends were cut back, 3 bases at V and 9 bases at J, with 21 bases in the middle. The CDR3 nucleotides are TGTGCCAGCAGCGGACCCCCGGGGGGGGCTTGGAAAGCTTTCTTT. It yields the protein CASSGPPGGAWKAFF.